The next 16 T cell receptor beta chains were all read from a single sample in a study of cytomegalovirus exposure and HLA in healthy donors. PCR was performed using 60 Vbeta and 13 Jbeta primers. Some clones are missing from TCRdb's copy, which holds only in-frame ones; the method was immunoSEQ multiplex PCR. The profile shows approximately 140,000 clones, roughly four fifths of them singletons. The sequencing input was PBMCs. Source of these receptors: a boy between 10 and 17 years old in good health and CMV-seronegative.

The chain carries TRBV7-6 and TRBJ1-1; possible D gene TRBD1, 6 bases. Germline V gene data show CDR1 as SGHVS and CDR2 as FNYEAQ. V was pared by 11 bases and J by 7 bases, with 17 bases between. The CDR3 runs to 12 residues. In nucleotides, the CDR3 is TGTGCCGTTTCGGGGGGGACATATGAAGCTTTCTTT. It specifies CAVSGGTYEAFF.

The chain joins TRBV7-7 to TRBJ1-4; D uncertain. Germline assignment: CDR1 SSHAT and CDR2 FNYEAQ (reference sequence). Between the trimmed V and J ends, which lost 2 bases and 0 bases, there was a span of 7 bases. The CDR3 totals 15 residues. CDR3: CASSLSLSTNEKLFF. The CDR3 nucleotides read TGTGCCAGCAGCTTATCTCTCTCAACTAATGAAAAACTGTTTTTT.

This clone was seen a handful of times. The gene calls are TRBV6-5 and TRBJ2-2; TRBD1 aligns across 11 bases. Germline CDR1 reads MNHEY; CDR2 reads SVGAGI. With V trimmed by 7 bases and J by 6 bases, 4 bases remained unmatched. The CDR3 is 14 residues long. For the CDR3, the DNA is TGTGCCAGCAAGGGGGGACAGGGGGCCGGGGAGCTGTTTTTT. Amino acids: CASKGGQGAGELFF.

This chain connects TRBV27 to TRBJ2-1; 10 positions agree with TRBD2. The CDR3 sequence is 15 residues long. Germline lookup yields CDR1 MNHEY and CDR2 SMNVEV (reference sequence). Trimming at V came to 4 bases and at J to 7 bases, leaving 7 bases not matched to a gene. CDR3 nucleotide sequence: TGTGCCAGCAGTTCACAGGGGACTAGCGCAAATGAGCAGTTCTTC. This codes for CASSSQGTSANEQFF.

The chain joins TRBV13 to TRBJ2-5, with a possible D match to TRBD1 (6 bases). The DNA end favors TRBJ2-7, so the J call may be wrong. Germline values: CDR1 PRHDT, CDR2 FYEKMQ (reference sequence). The CDR3 totals 15 residues. CDR3 coding DNA: TGTGCCAGCAGCCCCGCCTCGACAGGTCCCTACGAGCAGTACTTC. This sequence encodes CASSPASTGPYEQYF.

V and J are TRBV4-2 and TRBJ2-3; TRBD2 is a possible D gene (6 bases). Germline V gene lookup returns CDR1 LGHNA and CDR2 YNFKEQ. The germline V and J ends were trimmed by 0 bases and 2 bases, with 9 bases remaining between them. There are 15 residues in the CDR3. The CDR3 region is CASSQDWRDTDTQYF. CDR3 coding DNA: TGTGCCAGCAGCCAAGATTGGCGGGACACAGATACGCAGTATTTT.

This clone was counted between two and nine times. DNA of the CDR3: TGCACCAGCAGCCAAGATCGGGGACTCATATATGAGCAGTTCTTC. It specifies CTSSQDRGLIYEQFF. The chain recombines TRBV1 with TRBJ2-1; no check of the table's D call, TRBD2, against the DNA was made. TRBV1 is a listed pseudogene. The length of the CDR3 is 15 residues.

The count of this clone is one. The rearrangement links TRBV5-6 to TRBJ1-5, with D perhaps TRBD1 (5 bases). CDR3 length: 14 amino acids. Germline assignment: CDR1 SGHDT and CDR2 YYEEEE. With 4 bases removed from V and 5 bases from J, the gap between germline ends came to 13 bases. Here the CDR3 reads CASSHGGTHQPQHF. The CDR3 nucleotides read TGTGCCAGCAGCCATGGGGGGACCCATCAGCCCCAGCATTTT.

This chain uses TRBV19 with TRBJ2-7; 8 nucleotides align to TRBD1. Germline V gene lookup returns CDR1 LNHDA and CDR2 SQIVND (reference sequence). V shed 4 bases and J 6 bases; nucleotides not matched to a gene: 5. The CDR3 runs 13 residues. The CDR3 sequence: CASSRGQEGEQYF. For the CDR3, the DNA is TGTGCCAGTAGTAGGGGACAGGAGGGCGAGCAGTACTTC.

The chain employs TRBV4-3 and TRBJ1-1; no clear D gene. Trimming shortened V by 0 bases and J by 1 base, and 6 bases separated the two germline ends. Germline loops: CDR1 LGHNA, CDR2 YSLEER. The CDR3 runs to 14 residues. CDR3 coding DNA: TGCGCCAGCAGCCAAGATCGTCCGAACACTGAAGCTTTCTTT. Amino acids: CASSQDRPNTEAFF.

The sample holds one count of this clone. The rearrangement joins TRBV19 to TRBJ1-1; a possible D gene is TRBD1 (5 bases). This CDR3 has 14 residues. V dropped 7 bases and J dropped 4 bases, with 16 bases sitting between them. Germline V gene sequence: CDR1 LNHDA, CDR2 SQIVND (reference sequence). The CDR3 coding sequence is TGTGCCAGTATACAGGCCTCGGGGGGCACTGAAGCTTTCTTT. Its protein product is CASIQASGGTEAFF.

This chain connects TRBV7-2 to TRBJ2-1; 9 bases match TRBD1. The CDR3 covers 15 residues. The germline V gene has CDR1 SGHTA and CDR2 FQGNSA. After removal of 3 bases from V and 4 bases from J, the junction contained 4 bases not matched to a gene. The CDR3 here is CASSFSDRGYNEQFF. CDR3 in DNA: TGTGCCAGCAGCTTCTCGGACAGGGGTTACAATGAGCAGTTCTTC.

This clone was detected only a few times. Written as DNA, the CDR3 is TGTGCCAGCAGCGAGGACAGGTCAAAGCGGTACTTC. Protein: CASSEDRSKRYF. This chain links TRBV2 with TRBJ2-7; TRBD1 matches at 7 bases. Germline V gene lookup returns CDR1 SNHLY and CDR2 FYNNEI. CDR3 length equals 12 residues. The ends lost 6 bases at V and 12 bases at J; junction bases unmatched: 11. Full variable domain (remainder filled in from reference TRBV2 and TRBJ2-7): EPEVTQTPSHQVTQMGQEVILRCVPISNHLYFYWYRQILGQKVEFLVSFYNNEISEKSEIFDDQFSVERPDGSNFTLKIRSTKLEDSAMYFCASSEDRSKRYFGPGTRLTVT.

The chain carries TRBV10-3 and TRBJ2-7; the D gene is possibly TRBD2 (6 bases). The CDR3 has 14 amino acids. In germline, CDR1 is ENHRY, CDR2 SYGVKD. Trimming took 0 bases from V and 1 from J, leaving 7 bases between them. The CDR3 loop reads CAISESGTSYEQYF. DNA of the CDR3: TGTGCCATCAGTGAGTCAGGGACTTCCTACGAGCAGTACTTC.

V gene TRBV9 combines with J gene TRBJ1-5; TRBD1 aligns across 7 bases. The germline V gene has CDR1 SGDLS and CDR2 YYNGEE. J was trimmed by 3 bases and V by 2 bases; bases with no gene match: 5. The CDR3 has 15 residues. The CDR3 DNA reads TGTGCCAGCAGCGTTAGGGACAGCGACAATCAGCCCCAGCATTTT. Protein product: CASSVRDSDNQPQHF.

This clone has more than one count but fewer than ten. The genes are TRBV25-1 and TRBJ1-1; tentatively, D is TRBD1 (6 bases). The germline V gene encodes CDR1 MGHDK and CDR2 SYGVNS. The CDR3 length is 14 residues. V was trimmed by 1 base and J by 4 bases, leaving 10 bases between them. CDR3 DNA: TGTGCCAGCAGTGAATTACTAGGGGGCACTGAAGCTTTCTTT. Translated, it gives CASSELLGGTEAFF.